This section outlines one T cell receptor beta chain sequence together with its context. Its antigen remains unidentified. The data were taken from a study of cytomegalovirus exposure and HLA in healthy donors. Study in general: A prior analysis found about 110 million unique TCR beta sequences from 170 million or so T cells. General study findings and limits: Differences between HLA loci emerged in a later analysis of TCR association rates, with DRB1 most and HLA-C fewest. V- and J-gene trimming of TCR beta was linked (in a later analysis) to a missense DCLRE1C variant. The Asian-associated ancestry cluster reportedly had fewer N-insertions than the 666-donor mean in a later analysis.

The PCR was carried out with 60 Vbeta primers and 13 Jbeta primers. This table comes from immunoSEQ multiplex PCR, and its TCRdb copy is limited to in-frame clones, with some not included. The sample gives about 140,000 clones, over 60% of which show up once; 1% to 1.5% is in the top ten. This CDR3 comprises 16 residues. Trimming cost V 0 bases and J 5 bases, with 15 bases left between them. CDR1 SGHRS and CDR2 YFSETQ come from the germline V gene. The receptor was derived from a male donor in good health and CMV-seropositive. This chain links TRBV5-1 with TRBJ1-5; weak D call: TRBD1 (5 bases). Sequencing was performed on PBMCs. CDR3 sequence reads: CASSLVGGNGDQPQHF. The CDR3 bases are TGCGCCAGCAGCTTGGTGGGGGGGAACGGGGATCAGCCCCAGCATTTT. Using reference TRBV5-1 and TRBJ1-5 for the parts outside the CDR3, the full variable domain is KAGVTQTPRYLIKTRGQQVTLSCSPISGHRSVSWYQQTPGQGLQFLFEYFSETQRNKGNFPGRFSGRQFSNSRSEMNVSTLELGDSALYLCASSLVGGNGDQPQHFGDGTRLSIL.